This TCR beta chain stems from a study of blood T cell repertoires in COVID-19. The overall study: Samples representing acute and convalescent COVID-19 were sourced from the United States, Italy and Spain. Sources were T cells, B-cell-depleted T cells, or PBMCs; the material itself was cDNA or gDNA.

The CDR3 is 16 residues long. The germline V gene encodes CDR1 SEHNR and CDR2 FQNEAQ (reference sequence). Trimming removed 3 bases from V and 5 bases from J, with 19 bases in between. Assignment of participants to cohorts was predicated upon participant-reported clinical history. Recovered status applied to Cohort 3 donors who had two consecutive negative PCRs. It also applied to those with clearance or with symptom resolution. Measured with immunoSEQ multiplex PCR; TCRdb has only the in-frame clones, and not every one. This table has 190,000 or so clones, 85% to 90% appearing once. Sequencing was carried out using PBMCs or T cells enriched from blood (not recorded which). This receptor was identified in a man aged 25-45 years who had recovered from COVID-19. The chain employs TRBV7-9 and TRBJ2-5; possibly TRBD2 for D (7 bases). This CDR3 is CASSFGWGREKETQYF. CDR3 DNA sequence: TGTGCCAGCAGCTTTGGCTGGGGGCGGGAGAAGGAGACCCAGTACTTC.